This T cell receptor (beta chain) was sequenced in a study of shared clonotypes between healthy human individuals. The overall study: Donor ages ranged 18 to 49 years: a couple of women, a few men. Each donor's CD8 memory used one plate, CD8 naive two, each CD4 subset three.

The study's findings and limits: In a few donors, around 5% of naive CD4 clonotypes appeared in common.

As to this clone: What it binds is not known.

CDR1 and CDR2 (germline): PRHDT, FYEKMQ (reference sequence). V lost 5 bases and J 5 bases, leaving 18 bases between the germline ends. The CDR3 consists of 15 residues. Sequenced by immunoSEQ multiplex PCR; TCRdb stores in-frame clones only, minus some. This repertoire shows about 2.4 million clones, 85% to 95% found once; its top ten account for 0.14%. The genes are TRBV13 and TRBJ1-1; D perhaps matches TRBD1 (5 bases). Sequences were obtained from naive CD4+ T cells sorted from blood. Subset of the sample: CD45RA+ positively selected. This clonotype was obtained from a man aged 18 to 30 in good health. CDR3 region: CASSRQGGGWTEAFF. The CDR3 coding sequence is TGTGCCAGCAGCCGACAAGGCGGGGGTTGGACTGAAGCTTTCTTT.